What follows is one T cell receptor (beta chain) and its context. As yet, its antigen is unknown. The repertoire was sequenced with immunoSEQ multiplex PCR; TCRdb's copy has only in-frame clones and lacks some. The data hold about 92,000 clones, with just over 90% observed a single time. The data originate from a study of graft-versus-host responses after intestinal transplantation. In the study overall: Induction with anti-thymocyte globulin, then tacrolimus and steroids for about 3 years, was given to all recipients. Findings and caveats of the study: There were GvH clones found in recipient marrow, and some of them appeared first in ileum or blood. Allografts from individuals with graft-donor T cell macrochimerism displayed high graft-versus-host to host-versus-graft clonal ratios.

Germline lookup yields CDR1 SEHNR and CDR2 FQNEAQ (reference sequence). The CDR3 covers 15 residues. Trimming took 5 bases from V and 3 from J, leaving 11 bases between them. The starting material was unstimulated CD8+ T cells sorted from spleen or lymph node cells, obtained before intestinal transplant. The receptor was derived from a human donor who received an intestinal transplant. This rearrangement joins TRBV7-9 to TRBJ2-6; D unclear. Here the CDR3 reads CASSRAGFGANVLTF. CDR3 nucleotide sequence: TGTGCCAGCAGCCGCGCAGGCTTTGGGGCCAACGTCCTGACTTTC.